A single sample gave rise to the 15 T cell receptor beta chains below, sequenced in a study of STAT3 mutations in large granular lymphocyte leukemia. Study observations and caveats: In T-cell large granular lymphocyte leukemia, about half of patients showed multiple immunodominant subclonotypes.

Clones were sequenced by immunoSEQ multiplex PCR, and TCRdb holds only the in-frame ones, with some missing. This sample has about 9,200 clones, with about 88% found just once. Antigens for these TCRs are unknown. Sequences were obtained from peripheral blood mononuclear cells. The receptor set was obtained from a man aged 60 to 75 with T-cell large granular lymphocyte leukemia. Some clones in this sample may be carry-over from other donors' samples.

This clone appeared a few times. The J gene is TRBJ2-2, the V gene TRBV5-4, with D perhaps matching TRBD2 (5 bases). V was trimmed by 0 bases and J by 6 bases, leaving 15 bases between them. The CDR3 contains 16 residues. Germline assignment: CDR1 SGHNT and CDR2 YYREEE (reference sequence). The CDR3 sequence is CASSLAPAGGPGELFF. In DNA form, the CDR3 reads TGTGCCAGCAGCTTGGCCCCTGCCGGAGGCCCCGGGGAGCTGTTTTTT.

This sequence joins TRBV7-3 and TRBJ2-5, with a possible D match to TRBD1 (5 bases). Germline CDR1 and CDR2: SGHTA and FQGTGA. The ends were cut back, 5 bases at V and 2 bases at J, with 9 bases in the middle. The CDR3 loop spans 13 amino acids. CDR3 region: CASSPPGQETQYF. The CDR3 DNA sequence: TGTGCCAGCAGCCCACCAGGGCAAGAGACCCAGTACTTC. The whole variable domain, filled in from reference TRBV7-3 and TRBJ2-5, reads GAGVSQTPSNKVTEKGKYVELRCDPISGHTALYWYRQSLGQGPEFLIYFQGTGAADDSGLPNDRFFAVRPEGSVSTLKIQRTERGDSAVYLCASSPPGQETQYFGPGTRLLVL.

This clone occurred once. This chain connects TRBV9 to TRBJ2-7; TRBD2 aligns across 9 bases. The length of the CDR3 is 15 residues. CDR1 and CDR2 (germline): SGDLS, YYNGEE. V trimming: 2 bases; J trimming: 7 bases; junction bases outside the gene matches: 10. The CDR3 region is CASSVRAGGPGEQYF. The CDR3 DNA reads TGTGCCAGCAGCGTCCGGGCGGGAGGGCCTGGAGAGCAGTACTTC.

The chain recombines TRBV9 with TRBJ1-1; unclear D gene. V was trimmed by 0 bases and J by 4 bases, leaving 10 bases between them. The CDR3 is made up of 14 amino acids. Germline loops: CDR1 SGDLS, CDR2 YYNGEE. The CDR3 reads CASSVVPKGTEAFF. For the CDR3, the DNA is TGTGCCAGCAGCGTAGTTCCTAAGGGCACTGAAGCTTTCTTT.

The rearrangement links TRBV5-4 to TRBJ2-3; 15 nucleotides align to TRBD2. Germline V gene data show CDR1 as SGHNT and CDR2 as YYREEE (reference sequence). The V segment lost 4 bases and the J segment 4 bases; nucleotides outside the gene matches: 4. The CDR3 is made up of 16 amino acids. The DNA of the CDR3 is TGTGCCAGCAGCCGCGGACTAGCGGGAGGGGCAGATACGCAGTATTTT. It encodes CASSRGLAGGADTQYF.

V usage is TRBV18 and J usage is TRBJ2-5; D gene ambiguous. Trimming pared 3 bases from V and 2 bases from J, leaving 7 bases between. Per the germline V gene, CDR1 is KGHSH and CDR2 is LQKENI. This CDR3 is 13 amino acids long. The CDR3 coding sequence is TGTGCCAGCTCACCGGGGAATCAAGAGACCCAGTACTTC. Its translation: CASSPGNQETQYF. The complete variable domain, with remaining parts taken from reference TRBV18 and TRBJ2-5, reads NAGVMQNPRHLVRRRGQEARLRCSPMKGHSHVYWYRQLPEEGLKFMVYLQKENIIDESGMPKERFSAEFPKEGPSILRIQQVVRGDSAAYFCASSPGNQETQYFGPGTRLLVL.

The chain carries TRBV5-1 and TRBJ1-4, with D unclear. The CDR3 length is 13 residues. V was shortened by 2 bases and J by 3 bases, with 5 bases between the two germline ends. The germline CDR1 and CDR2 sequences are SGHRS and YFSETQ. The CDR3 protein is CASSFKANEKLFF. DNA of the CDR3: TGCGCCAGCAGCTTTAAAGCTAATGAAAAACTGTTTTTT. The variable domain in full, completed from reference TRBV5-1 and TRBJ1-4, reads KAGVTQTPRYLIKTRGQQVTLSCSPISGHRSVSWYQQTPGQGLQFLFEYFSETQRNKGNFPGRFSGRQFSNSRSEMNVSTLELGDSALYLCASSFKANEKLFFGSGTQLSVL.

The chain has TRBV7-2 and TRBJ1-6, with 7 positions matching TRBD1. Germline V lookup: CDR1 SGHTA, CDR2 FQGNSA. This CDR3 has 14 amino acids. V lost 3 bases to trimming and J lost 7 bases; unmatched junction nucleotides: 3. The CDR3 bases are TGTGCCAGCAGCTTCGACAGGGCCAATTCACCCCTCCACTTT. Translating it yields CASSFDRANSPLHF.

The chain uses TRBV18 and TRBJ1-2; no clear D gene. Trimming took off 3 bases at V and 0 bases at J, with 11 bases between the two ends. Germline V gene sequence: CDR1 KGHSH, CDR2 LQKENI. This CDR3 contains 15 residues. The CDR3 bases are TGTGCCAGCTCACCTGAGGCCCGCACTAACTATGGCTACACCTTC. Protein sequence: CASSPEARTNYGYTF.

The gene calls are TRBV9 and TRBJ2-3, with 7 nucleotides matching TRBD2. This CDR3 has 14 residues. Trimming took 5 bases from V and 2 from J; bases not matched to a gene: 5. Germline V lookup: CDR1 SGDLS, CDR2 YYNGEE. In DNA form, the CDR3 reads TGTGCCAGCAGTCTAGCGGCTTTCACAGATACGCAGTATTTT. Translated: CASSLAAFTDTQYF.

The chain links TRBV4-2 to TRBJ2-1; D not resolved. The V and J ends lost 0 bases and 0 bases respectively, with 15 bases between them. The germline gives CDR1 LGHNA, CDR2 YNFKEQ. The CDR3 sequence is 18 residues long. This chain's CDR3 is CASSQEGRASYSYNEQFF. The CDR3 DNA is TGTGCCAGCAGCCAAGAAGGAAGGGCTAGTTACTCCTACAATGAGCAGTTCTTC.

The rearrangement joins TRBV5-1 to TRBJ1-2, with 7 bases that match TRBD1. CDR3 size: 13 residues. Germline V lookup: CDR1 SGHRS, CDR2 YFSETQ. The J segment lost 6 bases and the V segment lost 6 bases, leaving 8 bases of the junction unmatched. CDR3 in amino acids: CASTYTTGNGYTF. In DNA form, the CDR3 reads TGCGCCAGCACCTATACGACAGGGAATGGCTACACCTTC.

The chain has TRBV18 and TRBJ2-1; TRBD2 matches 13 bases. Germline V gene sequence: CDR1 KGHSH, CDR2 LQKENI. The V segment lost 3 bases and the J segment 8 bases; nucleotides outside the gene matches: 7. This CDR3 contains 16 residues. The CDR3 nucleotides read TGTGCCAGCTCACCTCCCGGGACTAGCGGGATCGATGAGCAGTTCTTC. The encoded protein is CASSPPGTSGIDEQFF.

The chain is built from TRBV5-1 and TRBJ2-5; D not certain. The germline V and J ends were trimmed by 4 bases and 2 bases, with 12 bases remaining between them. CDR3 length: 14 residues. CDR1 is SGHRS, CDR2 YFSETQ, per germline. The CDR3 sequence is CASSAWRQQETQYF. The DNA of the CDR3 is TGCGCCAGCAGCGCTTGGCGGCAGCAAGAGACCCAGTACTTC.

The rearrangement links TRBV11-2 to TRBJ2-3, with TRBD1 identical over 8 bases. The CDR3 totals 14 residues. The V gene end was trimmed by 6 bases and the J gene end by 6 bases; junction bases not matched to a gene: 8. Germline values: CDR1 SGHAT, CDR2 FQNNGV. CDR3 amino acids: CASRRPTGADTQYF. CDR3 bases: TGTGCCAGCAGGCGACCGACAGGGGCGGATACGCAGTATTTT.